Sequencing of this T cell receptor beta chain was carried out in a study of blood T cell repertoires in COVID-19. About the research overall: The origin of the acute and convalescent COVID-19 samples was the United States, Italy and Spain.

Germline V gives CDR1 LNHNV, CDR2 YYDKDF (reference sequence). Trimming stripped 1 base from V and 1 base from J, with 11 bases between. The CDR3 consists of 16 residues. Participants, 18 to 89 years old, spanned 24 US areas. Produced via immunoSEQ multiplex PCR; TCRdb's table is partial and in-frame only. Of about 130,000 clones listed, under 85% were seen once; the top ten hold approximately 20%. Source material: PBMCs or T cells enriched from blood (not recorded which). This TCR came from a man aged 30 to 39 who had recovered from COVID-19. The chain uses TRBV15 and TRBJ2-1; weak D call: TRBD1 (6 bases). The CDR3 here is CATSRVSGASYNEQFF. For the CDR3, the DNA is TGTGCCACCAGCAGAGTCTCAGGGGCTTCCTACAATGAGCAGTTCTTC.